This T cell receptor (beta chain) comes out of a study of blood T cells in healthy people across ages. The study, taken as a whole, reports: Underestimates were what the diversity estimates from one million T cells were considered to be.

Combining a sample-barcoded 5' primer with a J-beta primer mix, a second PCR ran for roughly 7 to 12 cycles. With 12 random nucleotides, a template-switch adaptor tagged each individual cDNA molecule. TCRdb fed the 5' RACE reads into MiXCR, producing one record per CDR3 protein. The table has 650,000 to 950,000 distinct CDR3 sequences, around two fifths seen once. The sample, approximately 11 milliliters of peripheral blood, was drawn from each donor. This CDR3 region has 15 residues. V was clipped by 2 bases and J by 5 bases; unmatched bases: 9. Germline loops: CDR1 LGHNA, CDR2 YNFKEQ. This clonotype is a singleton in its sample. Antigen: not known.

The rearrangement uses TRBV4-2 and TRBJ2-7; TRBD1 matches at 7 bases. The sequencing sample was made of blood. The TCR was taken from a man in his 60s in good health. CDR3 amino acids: CASSQNRGSFHEQYF. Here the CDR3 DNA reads TGTGCCAGCAGCCAAAACAGGGGTTCCTTTCACGAGCAGTACTTC.